Each of the 20 T cell receptor beta chains below was sequenced from the same sample in a study of control samples from healthy donors and cancer patients. Sequenced by immunoSEQ multiplex PCR; TCRdb stores in-frame clones only, minus some. This table has about 98,000 clones, 79% appearing once. Source material: blood. The receptors stem from a woman younger than 45 in good health.

The rearrangement joins TRBV7-6 to TRBJ2-1; 8 nucleotides align to TRBD1. The V and J ends lost 6 bases and 5 bases, in that order; junction bases with no gene match: 3. In germline, CDR1 is SGHVS, CDR2 FNYEAQ. The CDR3 is made up of 13 amino acids. CDR3 residues: CASSTGGNNEQFF. The CDR3 DNA reads TGTGCCAGCAGTACAGGGGGAAACAATGAGCAGTTCTTC.

This rearrangement joins TRBV5-1 to TRBJ1-2; 7 bases agree with TRBD1. This CDR3 has 14 amino acids. The germline gives CDR1 SGHRS, CDR2 YFSETQ. Trimming took 5 bases from V and 4 from J; bases not matched to a gene: 8. As DNA, the CDR3 is TGCGCCAGCAGTTCCGGGACAGAAGTCTATGGCTACACCTTC. The encoded protein is CASSSGTEVYGYTF.

The V call is TRBV30, the J call TRBJ1-2; D possibly corresponds to TRBD1 (5 bases). The CDR3 is 13 amino acids. Germline V gives CDR1 GTSNPN, CDR2 SVGIG (reference sequence). V was shortened by 3 bases and J by 7 bases, with 15 bases between the two germline ends. The CDR3 loop reads CAWRGVGSGGYTF. The CDR3 DNA sequence: TGTGCCTGGAGAGGGGTTGGTTCGGGTGGCTACACCTTC.

CDR3 sequence reads: CASSFLGGPNEQYF. Written as DNA, the CDR3 is TGTGCCAGCAGCTTTTTGGGGGGGCCCAACGAGCAGTACTTC. The chain uses TRBV7-8 and TRBJ2-7, with a possible D match to TRBD2 (7 bases). V dropped 3 bases and J dropped 5 bases, with 14 bases sitting between them. The CDR3 contains 14 residues. The germline CDR1 and CDR2 sequences are SGHVS and FQNEAQ.

For the CDR3, the DNA is TGTGCCAGCAGGCCCTCCTACAATGAGCAGTTCTTC. Translating gives CASRPSYNEQFF. The V and J genes are TRBV6-5 and TRBJ2-1, with D unresolved. Germline lookup yields CDR1 MNHEY and CDR2 SVGAGI. The CDR3 has 12 amino acids. Trimming cost V 6 bases and J 0 bases, with 3 bases left between them.

J is TRBJ1-1 and V is TRBV2; D call uncertain. V was trimmed by 3 bases and J by 0 bases, leaving 20 bases between them. This CDR3 has 18 amino acids. The germline gives CDR1 SNHLY, CDR2 FYNNEI. CDR3 region: CASSDGMGAGNMNTEAFF. The CDR3 DNA follows: TGTGCCAGCAGTGACGGGATGGGAGCCGGAAACATGAACACTGAAGCTTTCTTT.

V gene TRBV10-3 combines with J gene TRBJ1-2, with D possibly matching TRBD1 (5 bases). V was pared by 10 bases and J by 2 bases, with 11 bases between. CDR3 length: 12 amino acids. Germline loops: CDR1 ENHRY, CDR2 SYGVKD. CDR3 residues: CATGQGNYGYTF. The CDR3 DNA reads as TGTGCCACAGGACAAGGAAACTATGGCTACACCTTC.

This rearrangement joins TRBV6-4 to TRBJ2-1; D possibly corresponds to TRBD2 (6 bases). V lost 5 bases and J 7 bases, leaving 15 bases between the germline ends. The CDR3 is 14 residues long. CDR1 is MRHNA, CDR2 SNTAGT, per germline. CDR3 DNA: TGTGCCAGCAGTCGGAAAGGGGAGGATAATGAGCAGTTCTTC. The encoded protein is CASSRKGEDNEQFF.

This clone was seen ten or more times. J is TRBJ1-2 and V is TRBV18, with D possibly being TRBD1 (5 bases). Trimming cost V 3 bases and J 3 bases, with 5 bases left between them. CDR1 is KGHSH and CDR2 is LQKENI in the germline V gene. The CDR3 sequence is 12 residues long. The CDR3 DNA is TGTGCCAGCTCACCGACAGACTATGGCTACACCTTC. Encoded protein: CASSPTDYGYTF.

This clone was seen once. The chain employs TRBV5-1 and TRBJ2-5; perhaps TRBD2 as D (7 bases). The germline V and J ends were trimmed by 4 bases and 2 bases, with 12 bases remaining between them. Germline-derived CDR1 and CDR2 are SGHRS and YFSETQ. The CDR3 runs 14 residues. CDR3 in amino acids: CASSGGGLQETQYF. The CDR3 DNA follows: TGCGCCAGCAGCGGCGGGGGCCTACAAGAGACCCAGTACTTC.

This clone was picked up a small number of times. The chain has TRBV5-6 and TRBJ1-1; TRBD1 matches at 8 bases. After removal of 4 bases from V and 1 base from J, the junction contained 6 bases not matched to a gene. The CDR3 is made up of 15 amino acids. Germline-derived CDR1 and CDR2 are SGHDT and YYEEEE. The DNA of the CDR3 is TGTGCCAGCAGCCCGGAAGGGACAGGGAACACTGAAGCTTTCTTT. This encodes CASSPEGTGNTEAFF. The complete variable domain, with remaining parts taken from reference TRBV5-6 and TRBJ1-1, reads DAGVTQSPTHLIKTRGQQVTLRCSPKSGHDTVSWYQQALGQGPQFIFQYYEEEERQRGNFPDRFSGHQFPNYSSELNVNALLLGDSALYLCASSPEGTGNTEAFFGQGTRLTVV.

This chain joins TRBV5-1 and TRBJ1-5; D call uncertain. This CDR3 spans 13 amino acids. CDR1 is SGHRS and CDR2 is YFSETQ in the germline V gene. V shed 2 bases and J shed 3 bases, with 6 bases lying between them. The CDR3 sequence is CASSLETNQPQHF. The CDR3, as DNA: TGCGCCAGCAGCTTAGAAACCAATCAGCCCCAGCATTTT. The full variable domain, with the rest looked up from reference TRBV5-1 and TRBJ1-5, is KAGVTQTPRYLIKTRGQQVTLSCSPISGHRSVSWYQQTPGQGLQFLFEYFSETQRNKGNFPGRFSGRQFSNSRSEMNVSTLELGDSALYLCASSLETNQPQHFGDGTRLSIL.

The chain combines TRBV5-1 with TRBJ2-1; maybe TRBD2 (5 bases). The germline V and J ends were trimmed by 4 bases and 1 base, with 18 bases remaining between them. Per germline, CDR1 SGHRS and CDR2 YFSETQ. CDR3 length: 17 residues. CDR3 coding DNA: TGCGCCAGCAGCCAGGAACCGACGACTATTTCCTACAATGAGCAGTTCTTC. Translating gives CASSQEPTTISYNEQFF.

The J gene is TRBJ2-3, the V gene TRBV7-3; D is undetermined. The CDR3 length is 13 residues. V shed 0 bases and J shed 4 bases, with 5 bases lying between them. CDR1 SGHTA and CDR2 FQGTGA come from the germline V gene. CDR3 in amino acids: CASSLTNADTQYF. CDR3 coding DNA: TGTGCCAGCAGCTTAACAAATGCAGATACGCAGTATTTT. The variable domain in full, completed from reference TRBV7-3 and TRBJ2-3, reads GAGVSQTPSNKVTEKGKYVELRCDPISGHTALYWYRQSLGQGPEFLIYFQGTGAADDSGLPNDRFFAVRPEGSVSTLKIQRTERGDSAVYLCASSLTNADTQYFGPGTRLTVL.

This clone was observed a handful of times. The V call is TRBV7-3, the J call TRBJ2-3; D gene unclear. V was cut by 5 bases and J by 14 bases, with 20 bases left in between. The CDR3 covers 13 residues. CDR1 and CDR2 from the germline V gene are SGHTA and FQGTGA. This CDR3 is CASSPGTEQRPYF. Written as DNA, the CDR3 is TGTGCCAGCAGCCCAGGCACGGAACAAAGGCCGTATTTT.

The chain is built from TRBV29-1 and TRBJ1-1; D is unclear. V gave up 2 bases and J gave up 4 bases, with 17 bases separating them. Germline V lookup: CDR1 SQVTM, CDR2 ANQGSEA. The CDR3 has 15 amino acids. CDR3 sequence (DNA): TGCAGCGTTGAACCGGGTATTTCCACGGGCACTGAAGCTTTCTTT. It specifies CSVEPGISTGTEAFF.

This clone was observed many times. This sequence joins TRBV5-5 and TRBJ2-2; no clear D gene. Germline assignment: CDR1 SGHKS and CDR2 YYEKEE (reference sequence). This CDR3 spans 13 amino acids. Trimming shortened V by 4 bases and J by 9 bases, and 13 bases separated the two germline ends. The CDR3 loop reads CASSPSPFWELFF. DNA for the CDR3: TGTGCCAGCAGCCCCAGCCCATTCTGGGAGCTGTTTTTT.

This clone came up once. The rearrangement uses TRBV11-3 and TRBJ2-1; D ambiguous. V gave up 1 base and J gave up 0 bases, with 7 bases separating them. The CDR3 runs to 15 residues. Germline CDR1 SGHNT, CDR2 YENEEA. This chain's CDR3 is CASSLVLSSYNEQFF. The CDR3 nucleotides read TGTGCCAGCAGCTTAGTGCTTAGCTCCTACAATGAGCAGTTCTTC.

The chain couples TRBV7-2 to TRBJ1-2, with D possibly TRBD1 on 6 matching bases. Trimming stripped 4 bases from V and 0 bases from J, with 12 bases between. The germline V gene has CDR1 SGHTA and CDR2 FQGNSA. The CDR3 runs 15 residues. CDR3 nucleotide sequence: TGTGCCAGCAGCTCACAGGGAGGGCCTAACTATGGCTACACCTTC. The encoded protein is CASSSQGGPNYGYTF.

The rearrangement uses TRBV6-5 and TRBJ2-5; no clear D gene. Germline CDR1 is MNHEY and CDR2 is SVGAGI. Trimming removed 2 bases from V and 3 bases from J, with 4 bases in between. This CDR3 spans 12 amino acids. The CDR3 protein is CASSYTEETQYF. In nucleotides, the CDR3 is TGTGCCAGCAGTTACACAGAAGAGACCCAGTACTTC.